Sequencing of this T cell receptor beta chain was carried out in a study of T cells in Graves' hyperthyroidism and ophthalmopathy. Findings and caveats of the study: Most thyroid clonotypes expanded above 0.001 were also detected in blood. From stable hyperthyroidism, ophthalmopathy was separated by a 13 V-J model.

The CDR3 spans 13 residues. With 10 bases clipped from V and 0 bases from J, the junction kept 4 bases outside the gene matches. The germline gives CDR1 ENHRY, CDR2 SYGVKD. Not enrolled were patients with uncontrolled infection, other autoimmune disease, pregnancy or lactation. As regards this clonotype: Its antigen is not known.

Authors of the study amplified TCR beta CDR3 regions from RNA transcripts. Carried out on the TCR CDR3, a first-round RT-PCR used the HTBI primer set. TCRdb reprocessed the multiplex PCR reads with MiXCR, giving one entry per CDR3 protein. This repertoire shows approximately 380,000 distinct CDR3 sequences, more than 13% found once; its top ten account for around 28%. Sequences were obtained from blood. The genes are TRBV10-3 and TRBJ2-3; TRBD1 agrees at 7 bases. This receptor was obtained from a man aged 45-65 years with Graves' ophthalmopathy. CDR3 residues: CATETGSTDTQYF. CDR3 in DNA: TGTGCCACTGAGACAGGGAGCACAGATACGCAGTATTTT.